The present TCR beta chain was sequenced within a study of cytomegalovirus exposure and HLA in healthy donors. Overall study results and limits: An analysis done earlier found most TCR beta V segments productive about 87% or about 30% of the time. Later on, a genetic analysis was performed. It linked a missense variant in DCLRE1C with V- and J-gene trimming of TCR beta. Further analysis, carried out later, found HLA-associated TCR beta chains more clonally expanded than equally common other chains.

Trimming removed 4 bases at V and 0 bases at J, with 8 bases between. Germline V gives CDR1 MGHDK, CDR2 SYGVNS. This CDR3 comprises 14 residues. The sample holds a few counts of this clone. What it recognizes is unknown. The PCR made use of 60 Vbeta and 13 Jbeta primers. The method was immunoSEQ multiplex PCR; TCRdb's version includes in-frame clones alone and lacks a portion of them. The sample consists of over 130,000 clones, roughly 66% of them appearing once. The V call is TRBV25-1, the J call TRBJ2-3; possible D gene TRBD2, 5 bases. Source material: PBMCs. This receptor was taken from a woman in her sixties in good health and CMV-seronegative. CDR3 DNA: TGTGCCAGCAGTGTACTAGATAGCACAGATACGCAGTATTTT. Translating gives CASSVLDSTDTQYF.